This T cell receptor beta chain was recovered during a study of post-analysis software for immune sequencing data. Study as a whole: The disease courses spanned relapsing-remitting, secondary progressive and progressive-relapsing forms of multiple sclerosis.

Unique molecular identifiers were carried by the TCR beta cDNA libraries. T cells, about 0.9 to 11 million of them, yielded some 510,000 cDNA molecules. Each CDR3 protein gets one entry after TCRdb re-called the PCR reads with MiXCR. The sample holds fewer than 850,000 distinct CDR3 sequences; roughly 29% are singletons and the top ten take 0.56%. Ten or more counts support this clonotype. The antigen remains undetermined. Unmatched junction bases numbered 12, after V lost 5 bases and J lost 4 bases. There are 15 residues in the CDR3. Germline values: CDR1 DFQATT, CDR2 SNEGSKA (reference sequence). Study-wide results and limits: About 5 TRBV segments occurring more often in patients than controls included TRBV5-6, TRBV5-1 and TRBV20-1. Significantly lower normalized Chao1 diversity was seen in multiple sclerosis patients than in controls.

The TCR sequence derives from a girl aged 10 to 17 with multiple sclerosis. The V gene is TRBV20-1, the J gene TRBJ2-7, with TRBD2 matching 9 bases. The sequenced sample was blood. CDR3 sequence reads: CSALDGGGRVYEQYF. DNA of the CDR3: TGCAGTGCTCTCGATGGGGGCGGGAGGGTGTACGAGCAGTACTTC.